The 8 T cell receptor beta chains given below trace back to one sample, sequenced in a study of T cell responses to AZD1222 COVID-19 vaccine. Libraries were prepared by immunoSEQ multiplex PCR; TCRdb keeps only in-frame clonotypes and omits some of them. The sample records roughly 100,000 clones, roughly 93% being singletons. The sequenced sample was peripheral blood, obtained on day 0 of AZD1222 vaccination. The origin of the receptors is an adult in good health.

As DNA, the CDR3 is TGTGCCACCAGCAGAGCATTTGTGGAGACCCAGTACTTC. This translates into CATSRAFVETQYF. This chain connects TRBV15 to TRBJ2-5; D gene uncertain. V gave up 1 base and J gave up 5 bases, with 8 bases separating them. CDR1 is LNHNV and CDR2 is YYDKDF in the germline V gene (reference sequence). The CDR3 sequence is 13 residues long.

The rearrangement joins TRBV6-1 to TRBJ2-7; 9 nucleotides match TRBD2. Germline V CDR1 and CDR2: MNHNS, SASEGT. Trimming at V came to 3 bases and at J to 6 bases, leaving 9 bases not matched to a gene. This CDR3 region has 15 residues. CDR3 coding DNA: TGTGCCAGCAGTGATATGGCTAGCGGGAAGGGCGAGCAGTACTTC. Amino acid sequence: CASSDMASGKGEQYF.

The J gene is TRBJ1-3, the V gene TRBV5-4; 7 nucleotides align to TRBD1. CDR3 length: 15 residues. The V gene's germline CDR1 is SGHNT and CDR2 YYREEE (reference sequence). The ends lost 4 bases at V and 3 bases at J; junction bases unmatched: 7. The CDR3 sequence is CASSNTGVGGNTIYF. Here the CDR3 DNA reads TGTGCCAGCAGCAATACAGGGGTAGGTGGAAACACCATATATTTT.

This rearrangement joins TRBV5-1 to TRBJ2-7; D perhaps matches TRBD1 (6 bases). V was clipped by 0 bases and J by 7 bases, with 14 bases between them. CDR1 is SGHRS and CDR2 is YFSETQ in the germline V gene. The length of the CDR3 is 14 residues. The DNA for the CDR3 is TGCGCCAGCAGCTTGGCTACAGGGATTGAGGAGCAGTACTTC. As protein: CASSLATGIEEQYF.

CDR3 sequence: CASSFLYKPQHF. The CDR3 DNA sequence: TGTGCCAGCAGCTTCCTTTATAAGCCCCAGCATTTT. The V gene is TRBV5-8, the J gene TRBJ1-5; the D is unclear. With 2 bases removed from V and 8 bases from J, the gap between germline ends came to 8 bases. The CDR3 is 12 amino acids. Germline V gene sequence: CDR1 SGHTS, CDR2 YDEGEE.

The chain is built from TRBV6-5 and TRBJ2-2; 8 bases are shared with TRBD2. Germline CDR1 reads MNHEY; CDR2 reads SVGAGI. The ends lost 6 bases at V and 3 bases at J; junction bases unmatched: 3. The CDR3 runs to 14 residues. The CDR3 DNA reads TGTGCCAGCAGCTCGACTAGCGACACCGGGGAGCTGTTTTTT. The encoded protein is CASSSTSDTGELFF.

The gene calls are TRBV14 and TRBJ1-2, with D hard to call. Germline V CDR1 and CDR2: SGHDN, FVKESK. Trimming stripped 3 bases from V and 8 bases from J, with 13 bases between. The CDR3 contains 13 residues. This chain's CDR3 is CASSHNRGGGYTF. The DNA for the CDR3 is TGTGCCAGCAGCCATAATCGCGGTGGCGGCTACACCTTC.

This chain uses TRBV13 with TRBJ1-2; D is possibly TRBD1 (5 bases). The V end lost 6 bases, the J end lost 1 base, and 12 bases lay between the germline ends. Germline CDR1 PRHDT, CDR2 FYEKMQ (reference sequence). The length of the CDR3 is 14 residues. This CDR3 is CASRRRGRNYGYTF. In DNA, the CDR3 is TGTGCCAGCAGGAGAAGGGGCCGTAACTATGGCTACACCTTC.